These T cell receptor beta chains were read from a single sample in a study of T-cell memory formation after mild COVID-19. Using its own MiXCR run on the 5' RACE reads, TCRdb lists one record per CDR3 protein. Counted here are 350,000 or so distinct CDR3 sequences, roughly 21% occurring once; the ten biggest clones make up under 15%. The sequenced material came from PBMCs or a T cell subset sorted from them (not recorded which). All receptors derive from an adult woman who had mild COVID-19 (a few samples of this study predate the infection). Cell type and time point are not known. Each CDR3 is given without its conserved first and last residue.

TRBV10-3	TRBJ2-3	AIKAQPSTDTQY
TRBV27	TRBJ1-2	ASSSQDREPYGYT
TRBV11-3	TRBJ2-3	ASSHSSGGSTDTQY
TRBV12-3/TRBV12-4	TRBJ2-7	ASTSSPGLAYEQY
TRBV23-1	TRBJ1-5	ASSQSCGNQPQH
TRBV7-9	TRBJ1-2	ASSVASDYGYT
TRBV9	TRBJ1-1	ASSVERDRLDTEAF
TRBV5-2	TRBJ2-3	ASIRWTGGTDTQY
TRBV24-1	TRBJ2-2	ATSALNTGELF
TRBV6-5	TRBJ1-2	ASSRGGTGRFNYGYT
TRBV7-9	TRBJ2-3	ASARAGGADTQY
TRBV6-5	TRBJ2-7	ASSPDPASYEQY
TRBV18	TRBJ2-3	ASSPSQRGGLTDTQY
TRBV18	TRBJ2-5	ASSPSSATGTQY
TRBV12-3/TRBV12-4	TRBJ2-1	ATTLRDNEQF
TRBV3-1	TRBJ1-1	ASSPQWDTGTEAF
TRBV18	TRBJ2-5	ASSLRRGQETQY
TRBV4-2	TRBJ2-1	ASSQDEGQGDNEQF
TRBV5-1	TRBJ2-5	ASRGNQETQY
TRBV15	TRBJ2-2	ATTAGMNTGELF
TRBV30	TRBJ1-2	AWDRFPNYGYT
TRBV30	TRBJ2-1	AWNPDWSRNEQF
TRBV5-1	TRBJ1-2	ASSPGRRTGGNYGYT
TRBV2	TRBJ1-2	ASSMRPGINYGYT
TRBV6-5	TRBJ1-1	ASSYHAGGNTEAF
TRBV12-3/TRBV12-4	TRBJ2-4	ASRNRDRGLGAGGNIQY
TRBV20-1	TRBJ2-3	SASGITDTQY
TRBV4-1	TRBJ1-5	ASSRPTGRNNQPQH
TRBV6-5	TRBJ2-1	ASRPSGSHHNEQF
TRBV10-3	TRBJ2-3	AISGYEDTQY
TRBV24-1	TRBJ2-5	ATSGQGAVEETQY
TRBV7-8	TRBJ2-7	ASSLRGDRRAYPSYEQY
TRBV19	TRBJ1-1	ASRPRTGFVSAEAF
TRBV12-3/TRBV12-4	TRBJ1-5	ASSSSGQGNQPQH
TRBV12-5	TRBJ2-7	ASGLVQTSGSYEQY
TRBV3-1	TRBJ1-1	ASSQGGRGIDTEAF
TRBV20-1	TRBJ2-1	SARGQGVYNEQF
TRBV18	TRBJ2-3	ASSPAGIGTDTQY
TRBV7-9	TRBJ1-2	ASSSPGYYGYT
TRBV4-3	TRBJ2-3	ASSQANGRIITDTQY
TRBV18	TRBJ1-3	ASSPTPMTATGNTIY
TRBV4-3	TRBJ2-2	ASSQVPPGELF
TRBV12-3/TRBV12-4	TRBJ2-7	ASRPGTSFYEQY
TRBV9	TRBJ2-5	ASSVRTRGQETQY
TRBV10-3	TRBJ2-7	AISEEGDEQY
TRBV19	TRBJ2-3	ASSTPGRSDTQY
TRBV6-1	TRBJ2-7	ASRRDSRYEQY